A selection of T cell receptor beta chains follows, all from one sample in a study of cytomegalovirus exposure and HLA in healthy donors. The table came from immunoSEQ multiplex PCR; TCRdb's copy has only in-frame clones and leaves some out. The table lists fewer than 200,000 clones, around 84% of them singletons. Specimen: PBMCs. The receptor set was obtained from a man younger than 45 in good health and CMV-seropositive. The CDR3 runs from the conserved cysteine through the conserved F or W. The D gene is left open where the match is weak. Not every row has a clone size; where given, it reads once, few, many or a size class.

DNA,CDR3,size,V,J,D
TGTGCCAGCAGTATGACTAGCGGGAGGCCCTACGAGCAGTACTTC,CASSMTSGRPYEQYF,-,TRBV6-5,TRBJ2-7,TRBD2
TGTGCCAGTAGTCCCGCGGGACAGGGGGCCTACGAGCAGTACTTC,CASSPAGQGAYEQYF,-,TRBV19,TRBJ2-7,TRBD1
TGCAGCGTTGATAAAGGGGAGGCCTCCTACAATGAGCAGTTCTTC,CSVDKGEASYNEQFF,-,TRBV29-1,TRBJ2-1,-
TGTGCCAGTACCAAAGCGGGGACTACAAAGAATTCACCCCTCCACTTT,CASTKAGTTKNSPLHF,-,TRBV19,TRBJ1-6,-
TGTGCCAGCAGCTCGATAAGCGGGAGCTACCACGAGCAGTACTTC,CASSSISGSYHEQYF,-,TRBV7-9,TRBJ2-7,TRBD2
TGTGCCAGCAGCTTGTCGGGAGACACGCAGTATTTT,CASSLSGDTQYF,once,TRBV11-3,TRBJ2-3,-
TGTGCCAGCAGGAGAGGTGGAGGGCCCGGGGGCACAGATACGCAGTATTTT,CASRRGGGPGGTDTQYF,-,TRBV2,TRBJ2-3,-
TGTGCCAGCAGTGTTAGGGCCCCAGGGGCAGATACGCAGTATTTT,CASSVRAPGADTQYF,-,TRBV9,TRBJ2-3,-
TGTGCCAGCAGTGACTCGAGGGCGGGAGAGGGCGAGCAGTACTTC,CASSDSRAGEGEQYF,-,TRBV6-4,TRBJ2-7,TRBD2
TGTGCCAGCAGCTCAATGAGGCTGAACACTGAAGCTTTCTTT,CASSSMRLNTEAFF,-,TRBV7-9,TRBJ1-1,-
TGTGCCAGTAGGCAACCTATCCCCCCCTACGAGCAGTACTTC,CASRQPIPPYEQYF,-,TRBV19,TRBJ2-7,-
TGTGCCAGCAGCTTAGGGCAGGGGGACACTGAAGCTTTCTTT,CASSLGQGDTEAFF,-,TRBV11-2,TRBJ1-1,TRBD1
TGTGCCAGCAGCACCAGACTAGCCTCCTACGAGCAGTACTTC,CASSTRLASYEQYF,-,TRBV7-2,TRBJ2-7,TRBD2
TGCGCCAGCAGCACCGCCGGGTCCTCCTACAATGAGCAGTTCTTC,CASSTAGSSYNEQFF,few,TRBV4-3,TRBJ2-1,-
TGTGCCAGCAGTTTTGTTGACAGCCACTCTGGAAACACCATATATTTT,CASSFVDSHSGNTIYF,once,TRBV7-2,TRBJ1-3,-
TGCGCCAGCAGCGACTCCGGGACAGCTAGAGAGACCCAGTACTTC,CASSDSGTARETQYF,-,TRBV5-1,TRBJ2-5,TRBD1
TGTGCCAGCAGTTATGGGACAGGGGTGAACACTGAAGCTTTCTTT,CASSYGTGVNTEAFF,-,TRBV6-5,TRBJ1-1,TRBD1
TGTGCCAGCAGCTCCAGCGGGAGGCTAGGGGATACGCAGTATTTT,CASSSSGRLGDTQYF,-,TRBV7-3,TRBJ2-3,TRBD2
TGTGCCAGTAAGAACAGGGGGCGAGGAGATACGCAGTATTTT,CASKNRGRGDTQYF,once,TRBV19,TRBJ2-3,TRBD1
TGTGCCAGCAGCGGGACTAGCGGGAGAATCTGGGATACGCAGTATTTT,CASSGTSGRIWDTQYF,-,TRBV9,TRBJ2-3,TRBD2